Below are 21 T cell receptor beta chains sequenced from a single sample in a study of blood T cell repertoires in COVID-19. Some clones are missing from TCRdb's copy, which holds only in-frame ones; the method was immunoSEQ multiplex PCR. The repertoire holds 200,000 to 250,000 clones, with 84% as singletons. The material sequenced was peripheral blood. These receptors all come from a woman of 80 years or more with COVID-19, enrolled during active disease.

The chain carries TRBV18 and TRBJ2-5; perhaps TRBD2 as D (5 bases). The CDR3 covers 14 residues. CDR1 KGHSH and CDR2 LQKENI come from the germline V gene. The V end was cut by 5 bases, the J end by 8 bases, with 18 bases between. The CDR3 DNA is TGTGCCAGCTCAATAAGACCAAGCGGTGATACCCAGTACTTC. This translates into CASSIRPSGDTQYF. Full variable domain (missing parts from reference TRBV18 and TRBJ2-5): NAGVMQNPRHLVRRRGQEARLRCSPMKGHSHVYWYRQLPEEGLKFMVYLQKENIIDESGMPKERFSAEFPKEGPSILRIQQVVRGDSAAYFCASSIRPSGDTQYFGPGTRLLVL.

The chain links TRBV6-5 to TRBJ2-1; 7 bases fit TRBD2. Germline V gene lookup returns CDR1 MNHEY and CDR2 SVGAGI. V gave up 11 bases and J gave up 7 bases; unmatched junction bases: 14. This CDR3 contains 14 residues. DNA for the CDR3: TGTGCCGGGGGGGTCCGGGGCTCACTAAATGAGCAGTTCTTC. It encodes CAGGVRGSLNEQFF.

The rearrangement uses TRBV28 and TRBJ1-6, with 10 bases lining up with TRBD1. The V and J ends lost 5 bases and 9 bases, in that order; junction bases with no gene match: 13. Germline values: CDR1 MDHEN, CDR2 SYDVKM. The CDR3 covers 17 residues. The CDR3 region has the DNA TGTGCCAGCAGTCCAGGGGGCGACAGGGGGCACGGTTCACCCCTCCACTTT. It yields the protein CASSPGGDRGHGSPLHF. Variable domain in full (rest from reference TRBV28 and TRBJ1-6): DVKVTQSSRYLVKRTGEKVFLECVQDMDHENMFWYRQDPGLGLRLIYFSYDVKMKEKGDIPEGYSVSREKKERFSLILESASTNQTSMYLCASSPGGDRGHGSPLHFGNGTRLTVT.

This chain joins TRBV5-1 and TRBJ2-3; D may be TRBD1 (5 bases). CDR1 is SGHRS and CDR2 is YFSETQ in the germline V gene. Trimming pared 4 bases from V and 4 bases from J, leaving 13 bases between. The CDR3 contains 14 residues. CDR3 DNA: TGCGCCAGCAGCCCAACCAGGGTCCCAGATACGCAGTATTTT. This gives the protein CASSPTRVPDTQYF.

This chain connects TRBV2 to TRBJ2-7, with 9 bases lining up with TRBD2. This CDR3 has 14 amino acids. The germline gives CDR1 SNHLY, CDR2 FYNNEI. J was trimmed by 7 bases and V by 8 bases; bases with no gene match: 12. The CDR3 region has the DNA TGTGCCAGCGGAGAGAGCGGGGGGTGGAGTGAGCAGTACTTC. Protein: CASGESGGWSEQYF. The full variable domain, rest sourced from reference TRBV2 and TRBJ2-7, is EPEVTQTPSHQVTQMGQEVILRCVPISNHLYFYWYRQILGQKVEFLVSFYNNEISEKSEIFDDQFSVERPDGSNFTLKIRSTKLEDSAMYFCASGESGGWSEQYFGPGTRLTVT.

The rearrangement joins TRBV7-3 to TRBJ2-5; D unclear. Germline CDR1 and CDR2: SGHTA and FQGTGA. CDR3 length: 13 residues. Trimming cost V 4 bases and J 7 bases, with 13 bases left between them. This CDR3 is CASSSAVLGTQYF. CDR3 in DNA: TGTGCCAGCAGCTCCGCGGTTCTTGGGACCCAGTACTTC.

This clone came up a few times. The V and J genes are TRBV6-5 and TRBJ1-1; no firm D call. Germline loops: CDR1 MNHEY, CDR2 SVGAGI. The CDR3 has 13 amino acids. The V end was cut by 3 bases, the J end by 5 bases, with 10 bases between. This CDR3 reads CASSYPGETEAFF. DNA for the CDR3: TGTGCCAGCAGTTATCCGGGTGAGACTGAAGCTTTCTTT.

The V gene is TRBV6-6, the J gene TRBJ1-6, with D maybe TRBD1 (6 bases). The CDR3 loop spans 13 amino acids. Trimming cost V 4 bases and J 8 bases, with 9 bases left between them. Per the germline V gene, CDR1 is MNHNY and CDR2 is SVGAGI (reference sequence). CDR3 in DNA: TGTGCCAGCAGTTCACAGGGCGATTCACCCCTCCACTTT. It encodes CASSSQGDSPLHF.

This clone was picked up a small number of times. The gene calls are TRBV4-1 and TRBJ1-1; no clear D. V lost 8 bases and J 1 base, leaving 14 bases between the germline ends. This CDR3 has 14 amino acids. Germline V CDR1 and CDR2: MGHRA, YSYEKL. The CDR3 DNA reads as TGCGCCAGCCAGATCCGACGCGGGAACACTGAAGCTTTCTTT. Protein product: CASQIRRGNTEAFF.

J is TRBJ2-3 and V is TRBV19; maybe TRBD2 (7 bases). This CDR3 is 19 amino acids long. CDR1 LNHDA and CDR2 SQIVND come from the germline V gene (reference sequence). V lost 4 bases, J lost 2 bases, and 25 bases lay in between. CDR3 in amino acids: CASSTPRGAASGFTDTQYF. Here the CDR3 DNA reads TGTGCCAGTAGTACTCCCCGGGGGGCCGCTAGCGGATTCACAGATACGCAGTATTTT.

The chain recombines TRBV14 with TRBJ2-2; possibly TRBD1 for D (5 bases). The germline gives CDR1 SGHDN, CDR2 FVKESK. The V end lost 6 bases, the J end lost 5 bases, and 13 bases lay between the germline ends. This CDR3 is built from 14 residues. Here the CDR3 DNA reads TGTGCCAGCAGAAAAGGCAGGGCGACCGGGGAGCTGTTTTTT. It is translated as CASRKGRATGELFF.

This clone came up a few times. This chain links TRBV28 with TRBJ1-2, with a tentative D call TRBD1 (6 bases). CDR3 length: 14 residues. From germline, CDR1 is MDHEN and CDR2 SYDVKM. The V end was cut by 5 bases, the J end by 4 bases, with 14 bases between. For the CDR3, the DNA is TGTGCCAGCAGTAGCAGCGGACAGTTCTATGGCTACACCTTC. It yields the protein CASSSSGQFYGYTF.

This chain links TRBV3-1 (or the pseudogene TRBV3-2) with TRBJ1-1, with 10 bases lining up with TRBD1. The CDR3 loop spans 12 amino acids. Unmatched junction bases numbered 10, after V lost 8 bases and J lost 13 bases. Germline CDR1 is LGHDT and CDR2 is YNNKEL (reference sequence). CDR3 sequence reads: CASRGQGEKGFF. The CDR3 DNA is TGTGCCAGCCGTGGACAGGGGGAAAAAGGTTTCTTT.

V and J are TRBV28 and TRBJ2-5; 7 nucleotides agree with TRBD2. The CDR3 contains 12 residues. Germline trimming cut 8 bases from V and 3 bases from J; bases unmatched to any gene: 3. Germline V CDR1 and CDR2: MDHEN, SYDVKM. Written as DNA, the CDR3 is TGTGCCAGCGGTCTAGCGGAAGAGACCCAGTACTTC. It yields the protein CASGLAEETQYF.

The chain recombines TRBV6-5 with TRBJ1-2; the match to TRBD1 covers 9 bases. CDR3 length: 14 amino acids. V shed 5 bases and J 5 bases; nucleotides not matched to a gene: 6. Germline V lookup: CDR1 MNHEY, CDR2 SVGAGI. Written as DNA, the CDR3 is TGTGCCAGCAGTCCCACGGGACAGGGATATGGCTACACCTTC. Translated: CASSPTGQGYGYTF.

The J gene is TRBJ1-5, the V gene TRBV6-2 or TRBV6-3, with D perhaps TRBD1 (6 bases). V was clipped by 5 bases and J by 6 bases, with 14 bases between them. The CDR3 is 14 amino acids. CDR1 is MNHEY, CDR2 SVGEGT, per germline. The chain's CDR3 is CASSTGLLSQPQHF. DNA for the CDR3: TGTGCCAGCAGTACAGGGTTACTAAGTCAGCCCCAGCATTTT.

The chain links TRBV24-1 to TRBJ1-1; D is unresolved. This CDR3 spans 15 amino acids. With 4 bases removed from V and 1 base from J, the gap between germline ends came to 12 bases. CDR1 and CDR2 from the germline V gene are KGHDR and SFDVKD. The CDR3 protein is CATSEGRSSNTEAFF. The CDR3 nucleotides are TGTGCCACCAGTGAGGGCAGGTCGTCGAACACTGAAGCTTTCTTT.

The DNA of the CDR3 is TGTGCCAGCAGCTTGGGATGGGGGCAGAACACTGAAGCTTTCTTT. It translates to CASSLGWGQNTEAFF. The chain combines TRBV5-5 with TRBJ1-1; D may be TRBD1 (6 bases). This CDR3 has 15 residues. Germline lookup yields CDR1 SGHKS and CDR2 YYEKEE (reference sequence). V shed 0 bases and J shed 1 base, with 10 bases lying between them. The whole variable domain, remainder taken from reference TRBV5-5 and TRBJ1-1, is DAGVTQSPTHLIKTRGQQVTLRCSPISGHKSVSWYQQVLGQGPQFIFQYYEKEERGRGNFPDRFSARQFPNYSSELNVNALLLGDSALYLCASSLGWGQNTEAFFGQGTRLTVV.

The rearrangement joins TRBV9 to TRBJ2-1; 13 bases match TRBD2. Germline V gene sequence: CDR1 SGDLS, CDR2 YYNGEE. V shed 3 bases, J shed 15 bases, and the junction held 12 bases outside the gene matches. This CDR3 is 15 amino acids long. The CDR3 DNA is TGTGCCAGCAGCGCCGGGACTAGCGGGGCCAGAGATAGGTTCTTC. It translates to CASSAGTSGARDRFF.

Here the CDR3 reads CASSRDPGLGSGTQYF. The CDR3 DNA reads TGTGCCAGCAGCAGAGACCCGGGACTGGGGAGCGGGACGCAGTATTTT. The chain is built from TRBV7-2 and TRBJ2-3; a weak D match, TRBD2 (6 bases). V lost 5 bases and J lost 9, with 24 bases in between. The CDR3 is 16 amino acids. Germline V CDR1 and CDR2: SGHTA, FQGNSA. Supplemented by reference TRBV7-2 and TRBJ2-3, the full variable domain reads GAGVSQSPSNKVTEKGKDVELRCDPISGHTALYWYRQSLGQGLEFLIYFQGNSAPDKSGLPSDRFSAERTGGSVSTLTIQRTQQEDSAVYLCASSRDPGLGSGTQYFGPGTRLTVL.

The rearrangement links TRBV7-2 to TRBJ2-7; no clear D gene. Germline V gene data show CDR1 as SGHTA and CDR2 as FQGNSA. This CDR3 region has 13 residues. Trimming cost V 5 bases and J 3 bases, with 11 bases left between them. CDR3 nucleotide sequence: TGTGCCAGCAGCCCCCGATTTAGCTACGAGCAGTACTTC. Its protein is CASSPRFSYEQYF.